Each of the 17 T cell receptor beta chains below was sequenced from the same sample in a study of blood T cell repertoires in COVID-19. Produced via immunoSEQ multiplex PCR; TCRdb's table is partial and in-frame only. The data contain about 210,000 clones, 70% to 90% of them seen just once; the ten biggest clones take up roughly 4.9%. Sequences were obtained from PBMCs or T cells enriched from blood (not recorded which). These TCRs come from a woman aged 25 to 39 who had been exposed to COVID-19.

The chain employs TRBV27 and TRBJ1-1, with 9 bases identical to TRBD1. The CDR3 spans 15 residues. CDR1 and CDR2 from the germline V gene are MNHEY and SMNVEV (reference sequence). V lost 5 bases and J lost 1; bases outside the gene matches: 5. In DNA form, the CDR3 reads TGTGCCAGCAGTGGTACGACAGGGGGGAACACTGAAGCTTTCTTT. This gives the protein CASSGTTGGNTEAFF.

The rearrangement uses TRBV5-1 and TRBJ2-7; 7 bases fit TRBD1. CDR1 is SGHRS, CDR2 YFSETQ, per germline. This CDR3 is built from 14 residues. J gave up 3 bases and V 4 bases, and 7 bases lay outside the gene matches. CDR3: CASSLWTGSYEQYF. The CDR3 region has the DNA TGCGCCAGCAGCCTGTGGACAGGTAGCTACGAGCAGTACTTC. Complete variable domain (other parts from reference TRBV5-1 and TRBJ2-7): KAGVTQTPRYLIKTRGQQVTLSCSPISGHRSVSWYQQTPGQGLQFLFEYFSETQRNKGNFPGRFSGRQFSNSRSEMNVSTLELGDSALYLCASSLWTGSYEQYFGPGTRLTVT.

J is TRBJ2-5 and V is TRBV11-2; 8 bases align to TRBD2. Trimming took 5 bases from V and 4 from J; bases not matched to a gene: 6. In germline, CDR1 is SGHAT, CDR2 FQNNGV. The CDR3 is made up of 14 amino acids. The CDR3 is CASSTLTSAETQYF. The CDR3 bases are TGTGCCAGCAGCACCCTGACTAGCGCAGAGACCCAGTACTTC. Variable domain in full (rest from reference TRBV11-2 and TRBJ2-5): EAGVAQSPRYKIIEKRQSVAFWCNPISGHATLYWYQQILGQGPKLLIQFQNNGVVDDSQLPKDRFSAERLKGVDSTLKIQPAKLEDSAVYLCASSTLTSAETQYFGPGTRLLVL.

The rearrangement uses TRBV4-1 and TRBJ1-6, with 8 nucleotides matching TRBD1. Trimming took 0 bases from V and 4 from J; bases not matched to a gene: 8. The CDR3 sequence is 18 residues long. Germline-derived CDR1 and CDR2 are MGHRA and YSYEKL. The CDR3 sequence: CASSQDPDRGKYNSPLHF. CDR3 sequence (DNA): TGCGCCAGCAGCCAAGACCCCGACAGGGGAAAGTATAATTCACCCCTCCACTTT.

This sequence joins TRBV10-2 and TRBJ1-1; TRBD1 matches at 9 bases. CDR3 length: 16 residues. Trimming removed 3 bases from V and 1 base from J; junction bases left unmatched: 6. Looked up from germline, CDR1 is WSHSY and CDR2 is SAAADI. The CDR3 coding sequence is TGCGCCAGCAGTGAAGCGACAGGGGGAGGGAACACTGAAGCTTTCTTT. Translating it yields CASSEATGGGNTEAFF.

The V call is TRBV10-3, the J call TRBJ1-4; 7 nucleotides match TRBD1. The germline CDR1 and CDR2 sequences are ENHRY and SYGVKD. V dropped 0 bases and J dropped 10; count of bases not matched to a gene: 8. The CDR3 extends over 15 amino acids. The CDR3 loop reads CAISESGAGGVKLFF. The CDR3 DNA follows: TGTGCCATCAGTGAGTCAGGCGCAGGGGGTGTAAAACTGTTTTTT.

This clone was picked up a small number of times. Other DNA sequences in the sample encode the same CDR3. V gene TRBV5-1 combines with J gene TRBJ1-2, with a weak D call TRBD1 (6 bases). CDR3 length equals 13 residues. V was pared by 0 bases and J by 8 bases, with 11 bases between. Germline CDR1 is SGHRS and CDR2 is YFSETQ. The CDR3 DNA sequence: TGCGCCAGCAGCTTGGGTCAGGGGAGCGGCTACACCTTC. This codes for CASSLGQGSGYTF. The full variable domain, with the rest looked up from reference TRBV5-1 and TRBJ1-2, is KAGVTQTPRYLIKTRGQQVTLSCSPISGHRSVSWYQQTPGQGLQFLFEYFSETQRNKGNFPGRFSGRQFSNSRSEMNVSTLELGDSALYLCASSLGQGSGYTFGSGTRLTVV.

V gene TRBV2 combines with J gene TRBJ2-1, with a tentative D call TRBD2 (5 bases). CDR1 SNHLY and CDR2 FYNNEI come from the germline V gene. The length of the CDR3 is 14 residues. Trimming left V 2 bases short and J 9 bases short, with 14 bases between. CDR3: CASSELTTLGEQFF. DNA for the CDR3: TGTGCCAGCAGTGAACTGACTACCCTCGGTGAGCAGTTCTTC.

The genes are TRBV7-2 and TRBJ2-7, with 7 bases fitting TRBD2. The CDR3 is 14 residues long. Germline CDR1 and CDR2: SGHTA and FQGNSA. The V gene end was trimmed by 1 base and the J gene end by 0 bases; junction bases not matched to a gene: 0. The CDR3 nucleotides are TGTGCCAGCAGCTTAGGGGAGGGCTCCTACGAGCAGTACTTC. As protein: CASSLGEGSYEQYF.

J is TRBJ1-2 and V is TRBV7-3; 7 nucleotides line up with TRBD1. The CDR3 is 15 amino acids. V dropped 5 bases and J dropped 2; count of bases not matched to a gene: 8. Germline CDR1 SGHTA, CDR2 FQGTGA. The CDR3 coding sequence is TGTGCCAGCAGCCCGGCAGGGGGGAGGAACTATGGCTACACCTTC. Protein product: CASSPAGGRNYGYTF.

The chain joins TRBV28 to TRBJ1-5; 7 bases map to TRBD1. Losses at the gene ends were 7 bases for V and 0 bases for J; bases not matched to a gene: 3. CDR1 and CDR2 from the germline V gene are MDHEN and SYDVKM. The CDR3 is 14 amino acids. In nucleotides, the CDR3 is TGTGCCAGCACAGGGGGGCATAGCAATCAGCCCCAGCATTTT. As protein: CASTGGHSNQPQHF.

The chain carries TRBV3-1 (or the pseudogene TRBV3-2) and TRBJ1-4; TRBD1 is a possible D gene (6 bases). Germline V gene lookup returns CDR1 LGHDT and CDR2 YNNKEL (reference sequence). The CDR3 length is 16 residues. V lost 3 bases, J lost 6 bases, and 17 bases lay in between. The CDR3 protein is CASSQQGMVADEKLFF. DNA for the CDR3: TGTGCCAGCAGCCAGCAGGGGATGGTTGCGGATGAAAAACTGTTTTTT.

The chain carries TRBV19 and TRBJ1-1, with a weak D call TRBD1 (6 bases). With 3 bases removed from V and 6 bases from J, the gap between germline ends came to 17 bases. This CDR3 spans 15 amino acids. Germline lookup yields CDR1 LNHDA and CDR2 SQIVND (reference sequence). The CDR3 spells CASSIHGTLTSEAFF. CDR3 coding DNA: TGTGCCAGTAGTATCCACGGGACACTTACTTCTGAAGCTTTCTTT.

The J gene is TRBJ1-1, the V gene TRBV1; the DNA was not used to check the table's D call, TRBD1. TRBV1 is annotated as a pseudogene. The CDR3 consists of 9 residues. The CDR3 loop reads CTRHRGAFF. In DNA, the CDR3 is TGCACCAGACACAGGGGTGCTTTCTTT.

This chain connects TRBV4-2 to TRBJ2-1; 10 nucleotides agree with TRBD1. Germline CDR1 reads LGHNA; CDR2 reads YNFKEQ. The CDR3 is made up of 16 amino acids. The V gene end was trimmed by 2 bases and the J gene end by 8 bases; junction bases not matched to a gene: 9. The CDR3 sequence is CASSQSRQGAYDEQFF. The CDR3 region has the DNA TGTGCCAGCAGCCAATCCCGACAGGGGGCTTATGATGAGCAGTTCTTC.

The chain uses TRBV11-2 and TRBJ1-2, with 10 bases that match TRBD1. V was pared by 5 bases and J by 8 bases, with 11 bases of the junction left unmatched. The CDR3 is made up of 15 amino acids. Germline V gene lookup returns CDR1 SGHAT and CDR2 FQNNGV. The CDR3 DNA follows: TGTGCCAGCAGCACCCAACCGGGGACAGGGGACGGCTACACCTTC. Residues: CASSTQPGTGDGYTF.

There are many counts of this clone. Other DNA sequences in the sample encode the same CDR3. V usage is TRBV9 and J usage is TRBJ2-5; a weak D match, TRBD1 (6 bases). This CDR3 spans 14 amino acids. The V and J ends lost 4 bases and 5 bases respectively, with 15 bases between them. Germline lookup yields CDR1 SGDLS and CDR2 YYNGEE. The CDR3 spells CASSPEGGWETQYF. Written as DNA, the CDR3 is TGTGCCAGCAGCCCCGAAGGGGGTTGGGAGACCCAGTACTTC.